This T cell receptor (beta chain) emerged from a study of cytomegalovirus exposure and HLA in healthy donors. Study-wide results and caveats: A later analysis reportedly found that, within productive TCRs, an Asian-associated ancestry cluster had fewer N-insertions than the mean observed across the approximately 670 donors. According to reports, the classifier identified cytomegalovirus status with high specificity and sensitivity.

Germline V gene lookup returns CDR1 SEHNR and CDR2 FQNEAQ (reference sequence). This CDR3 has 18 residues. Trimming took 1 base from V and 0 from J, leaving 13 bases between them. Researchers ran the PCR with 60 Vbeta and 13 Jbeta primers. The assay was immunoSEQ multiplex PCR, and TCRdb's table has in-frame clones only and misses some. The sample yields fewer than 40,000 clones, 70% to 85% seen once. On this clone itself: Its antigen is as yet unknown.

The TCR sequence derives from a woman aged 18-29 years in good health and CMV-seronegative. The chain recombines TRBV7-9 with TRBJ2-6; D perhaps matches TRBD2 (6 bases). Sequencing input: PBMCs. The CDR3 sequence: CASSLENGRFSGANVLTF. CDR3 bases: TGTGCCAGCAGCTTAGAAAACGGGAGATTCTCTGGGGCCAACGTCCTGACTTTC.